This TCR beta chain appears in the sequencing data of a study of blood T cells in healthy people across ages. Study summary: Researchers report that template switching captured about one barcoded beta molecule per two T cells.

Through a sample-barcoded 5' primer and a J-beta primer mix, a second PCR was run for roughly 6 to 11 cycles. TCRdb analysed the 5' RACE reads with MiXCR anew, one entry per CDR3 protein. The sample has 1.5 million to 2 million distinct CDR3 sequences; 40% to 55% are singletons. Trimming stripped 6 bases from V and 0 bases from J, with 19 bases between. CDR3 length: 16 residues. CDR1 and CDR2 from the germline V gene are DFQATT and SNEGSKA (reference sequence). The sample taken for sequencing was blood. V and J are TRBV20-1 and TRBJ2-3; D assignment may be TRBD1 or TRBD2 (5 bases each). This receptor was identified in a woman aged 40 to 49 in good health. CDR3 nucleotide sequence: TGCAGTGCAGGACCGGGACCCAGAGCAAGCACAGATACGCAGTATTTT. Protein: CSAGPGPRASTDTQYF.